This record concerns one TCR beta chain sequence. Its antigen remains unidentified. The data were taken from a study of Ad26.COV2.S vaccination and SARS-CoV-2 variants. The study, taken as a whole, reports: Whether participants received vaccine or placebo, their non-spike TCR breadth was similar.

Some clones are missing from TCRdb's copy, which holds only in-frame ones; the method was immunoSEQ multiplex PCR. Of around 350,000 clones in the sample, 90% to 95% were seen once. The sequence came from a human donor who had recovered from COVID-19. The sequenced sample was peripheral blood, obtained after recovery from COVID-19.

The CDR3 protein is CASSEGARTEAFF. Here the CDR3 DNA reads TGTGCCAGCAGCGAGGGGGCGAGGACTGAAGCTTTCTTT. The chain uses TRBV12-3 or TRBV12-4 and TRBJ1-1, with 7 bases matching TRBD1. The V gene end was trimmed by 6 bases and the J gene end by 5 bases; junction bases not matched to a gene: 6. This CDR3 region has 13 residues.